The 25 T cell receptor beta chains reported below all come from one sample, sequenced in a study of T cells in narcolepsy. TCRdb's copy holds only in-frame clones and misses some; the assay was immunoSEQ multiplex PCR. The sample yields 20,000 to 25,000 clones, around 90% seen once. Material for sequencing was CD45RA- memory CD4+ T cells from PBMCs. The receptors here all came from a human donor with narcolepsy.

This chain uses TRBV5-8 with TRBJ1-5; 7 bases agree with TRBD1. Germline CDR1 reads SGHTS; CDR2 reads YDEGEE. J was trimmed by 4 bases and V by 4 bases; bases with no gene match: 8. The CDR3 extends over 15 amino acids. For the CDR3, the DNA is TGTGCCAGCAGCCTCGGGACAGTTGGGAATCAGCCCCAGCATTTT. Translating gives CASSLGTVGNQPQHF.

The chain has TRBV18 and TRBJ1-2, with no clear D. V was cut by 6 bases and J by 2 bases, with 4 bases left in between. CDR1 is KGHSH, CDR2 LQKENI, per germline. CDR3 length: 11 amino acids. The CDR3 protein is CASSSNYGYTF. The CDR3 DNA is TGTGCCAGCTCCTCGAACTATGGCTACACCTTC.

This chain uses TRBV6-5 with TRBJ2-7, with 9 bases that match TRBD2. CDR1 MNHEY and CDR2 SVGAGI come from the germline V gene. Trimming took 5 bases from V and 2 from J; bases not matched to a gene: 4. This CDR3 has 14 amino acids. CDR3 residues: CASSPRLAAYEQYF. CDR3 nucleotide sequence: TGTGCCAGCAGTCCACGACTAGCGGCCTACGAGCAGTACTTC.

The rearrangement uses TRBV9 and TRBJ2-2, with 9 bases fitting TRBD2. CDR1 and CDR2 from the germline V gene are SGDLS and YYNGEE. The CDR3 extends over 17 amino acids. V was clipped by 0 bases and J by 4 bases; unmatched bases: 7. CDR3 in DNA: TGTGCCAGCAGCGTAGCCCCAGCGGGAGGTGGCACCGGGGAGCTGTTTTTT. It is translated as CASSVAPAGGGTGELFF.

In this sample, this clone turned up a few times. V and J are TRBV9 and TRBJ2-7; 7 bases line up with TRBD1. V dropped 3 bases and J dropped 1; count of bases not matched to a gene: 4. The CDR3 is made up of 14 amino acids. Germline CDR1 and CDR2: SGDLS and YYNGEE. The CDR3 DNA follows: TGTGCCAGCAGCGAGGGGGCTTTATCCTACGAGCAGTACTTC. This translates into CASSEGALSYEQYF.

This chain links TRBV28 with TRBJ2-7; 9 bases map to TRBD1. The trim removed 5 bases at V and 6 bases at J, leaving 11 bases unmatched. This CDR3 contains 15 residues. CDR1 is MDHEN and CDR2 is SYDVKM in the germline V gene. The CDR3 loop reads CASSGRDRVSSEQYF. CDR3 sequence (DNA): TGTGCCAGCAGTGGGCGGGACAGGGTATCGTCCGAGCAGTACTTC.

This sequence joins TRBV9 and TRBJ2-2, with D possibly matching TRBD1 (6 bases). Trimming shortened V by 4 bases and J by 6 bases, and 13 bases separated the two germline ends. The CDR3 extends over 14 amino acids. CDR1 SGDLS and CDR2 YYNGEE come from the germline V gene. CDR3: CASSRAGGSGELFF. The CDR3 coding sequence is TGTGCCAGCAGCCGTGCTGGGGGCTCCGGGGAGCTGTTTTTT.

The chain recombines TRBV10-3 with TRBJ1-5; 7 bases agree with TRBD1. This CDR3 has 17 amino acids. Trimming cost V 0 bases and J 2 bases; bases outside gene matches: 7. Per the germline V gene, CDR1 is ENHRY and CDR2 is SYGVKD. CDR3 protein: CAISESGGGTGNQPQHF. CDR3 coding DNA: TGTGCCATCAGTGAGTCTGGAGGGGGCACGGGCAATCAGCCCCAGCATTTT.

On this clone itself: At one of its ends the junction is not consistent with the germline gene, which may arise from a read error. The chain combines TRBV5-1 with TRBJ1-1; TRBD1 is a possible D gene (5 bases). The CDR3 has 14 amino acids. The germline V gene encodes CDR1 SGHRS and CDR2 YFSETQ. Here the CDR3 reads CASSRRASGTEAFF. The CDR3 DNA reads TGCGCCAGCAGCCGCAGGGCCAGTGGGACTGAGGCTTTCTTT.

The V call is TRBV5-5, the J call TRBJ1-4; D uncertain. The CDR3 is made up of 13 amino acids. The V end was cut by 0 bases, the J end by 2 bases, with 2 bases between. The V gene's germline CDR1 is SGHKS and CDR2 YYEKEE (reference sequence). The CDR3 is CASSLGTNEKLFF. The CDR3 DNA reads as TGTGCCAGCAGCTTGGGTACTAATGAAAAACTGTTTTTT.

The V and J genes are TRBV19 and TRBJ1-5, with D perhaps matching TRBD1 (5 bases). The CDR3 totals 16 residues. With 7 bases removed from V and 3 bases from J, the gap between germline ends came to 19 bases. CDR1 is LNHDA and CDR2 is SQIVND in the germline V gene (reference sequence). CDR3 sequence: CASTPRGRGINQPQHF. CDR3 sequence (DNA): TGTGCCAGTACCCCCCGGGGTAGGGGTATCAATCAGCCCCAGCATTTT.

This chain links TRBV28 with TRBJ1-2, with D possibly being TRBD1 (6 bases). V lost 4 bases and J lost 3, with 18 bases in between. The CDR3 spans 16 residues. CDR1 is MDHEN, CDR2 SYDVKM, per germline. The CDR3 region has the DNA TGTGCCAGCAGTTCTCCCGACACAGGGAGCTACTATGGCTACACCTTC. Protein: CASSSPDTGSYYGYTF.

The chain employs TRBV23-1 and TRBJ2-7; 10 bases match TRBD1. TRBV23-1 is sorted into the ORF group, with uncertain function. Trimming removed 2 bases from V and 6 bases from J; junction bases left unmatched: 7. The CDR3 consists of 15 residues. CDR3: CASSQREGQGSEQYF. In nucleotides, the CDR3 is TGCGCCAGCAGTCAACGGGAGGGACAGGGGAGCGAGCAGTACTTC.

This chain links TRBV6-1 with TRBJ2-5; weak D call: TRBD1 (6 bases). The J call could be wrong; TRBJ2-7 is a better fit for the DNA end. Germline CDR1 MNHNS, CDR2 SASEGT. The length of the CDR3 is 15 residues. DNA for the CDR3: TGTGCCAGCAGTGAGGGGGCCGCCTCTCACTACGAGCAGTACTTC. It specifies CASSEGAASHYEQYF.

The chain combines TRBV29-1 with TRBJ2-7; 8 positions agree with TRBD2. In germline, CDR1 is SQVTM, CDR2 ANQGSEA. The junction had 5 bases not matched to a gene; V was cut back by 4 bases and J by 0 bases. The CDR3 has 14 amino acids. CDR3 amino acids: CSVVSSGSSYEQYF. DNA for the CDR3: TGCAGCGTTGTCTCGAGCGGGAGCTCCTACGAGCAGTACTTC.

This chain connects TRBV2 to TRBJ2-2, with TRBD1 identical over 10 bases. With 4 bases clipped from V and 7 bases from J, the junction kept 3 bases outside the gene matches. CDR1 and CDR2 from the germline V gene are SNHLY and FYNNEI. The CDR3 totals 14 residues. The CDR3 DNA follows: TGTGCCAGCAGTGGGGACAGGGGAGTCGGGGAGCTGTTTTTT. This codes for CASSGDRGVGELFF.

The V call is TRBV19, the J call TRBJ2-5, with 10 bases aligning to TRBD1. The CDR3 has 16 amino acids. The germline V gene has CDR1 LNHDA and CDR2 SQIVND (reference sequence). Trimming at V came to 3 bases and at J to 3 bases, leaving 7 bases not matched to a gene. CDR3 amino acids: CASSILSGTGEETQYF. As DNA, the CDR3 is TGTGCCAGTAGTATCCTTTCGGGGACAGGGGAAGAGACCCAGTACTTC.

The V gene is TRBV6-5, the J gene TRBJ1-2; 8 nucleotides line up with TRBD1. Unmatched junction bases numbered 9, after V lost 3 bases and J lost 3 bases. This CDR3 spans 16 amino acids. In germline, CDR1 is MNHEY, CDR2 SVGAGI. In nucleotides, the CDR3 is TGTGCCAGCAGTTATTTGGGTGCAGGGGGCGACTATGGCTACACCTTC. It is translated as CASSYLGAGGDYGYTF.

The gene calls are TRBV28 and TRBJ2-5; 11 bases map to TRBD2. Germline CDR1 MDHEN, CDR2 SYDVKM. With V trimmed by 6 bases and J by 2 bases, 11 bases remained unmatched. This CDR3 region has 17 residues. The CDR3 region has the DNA TGTGCCAGCAGCTCAAGTGCTAGCGGGAGGATACAAGAGACCCAGTACTTC. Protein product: CASSSSASGRIQETQYF.

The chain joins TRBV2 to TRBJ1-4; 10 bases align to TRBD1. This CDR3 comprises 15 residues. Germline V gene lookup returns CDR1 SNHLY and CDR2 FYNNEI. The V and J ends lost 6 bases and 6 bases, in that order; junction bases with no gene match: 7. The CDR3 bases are TGTGCCAGCAGAAAACGGACAGGGGGGGATGAAAAACTGTTTTTT. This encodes CASRKRTGGDEKLFF.

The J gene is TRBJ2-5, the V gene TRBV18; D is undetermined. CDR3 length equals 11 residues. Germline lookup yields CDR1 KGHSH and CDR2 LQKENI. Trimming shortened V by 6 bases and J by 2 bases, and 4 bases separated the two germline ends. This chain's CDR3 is CASSPQETQYF. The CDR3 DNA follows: TGTGCCAGCTCGCCTCAAGAGACCCAGTACTTC.

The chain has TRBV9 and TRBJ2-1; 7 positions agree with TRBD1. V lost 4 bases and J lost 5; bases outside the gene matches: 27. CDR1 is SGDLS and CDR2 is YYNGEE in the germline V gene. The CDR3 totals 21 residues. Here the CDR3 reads CASSPRQGRALAPMKDNEQFF. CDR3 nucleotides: TGTGCCAGCAGCCCCAGACAGGGCCGAGCCCTCGCACCAATGAAGGACAATGAGCAGTTCTTC.

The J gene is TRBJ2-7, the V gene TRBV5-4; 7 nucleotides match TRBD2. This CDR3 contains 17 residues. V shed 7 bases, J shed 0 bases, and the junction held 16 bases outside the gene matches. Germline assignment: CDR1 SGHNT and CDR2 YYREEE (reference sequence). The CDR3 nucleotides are TGTGCCAGCTCAGCTTTAACCTCTAGCGGAACCTCCTACGAGCAGTACTTC. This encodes CASSALTSSGTSYEQYF.

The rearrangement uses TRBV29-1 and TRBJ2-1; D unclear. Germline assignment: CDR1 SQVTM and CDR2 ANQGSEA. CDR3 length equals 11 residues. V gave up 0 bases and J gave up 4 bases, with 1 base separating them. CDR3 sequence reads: CSVEEYNEQFF. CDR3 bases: TGCAGCGTTGAAGAGTACAATGAGCAGTTCTTC.

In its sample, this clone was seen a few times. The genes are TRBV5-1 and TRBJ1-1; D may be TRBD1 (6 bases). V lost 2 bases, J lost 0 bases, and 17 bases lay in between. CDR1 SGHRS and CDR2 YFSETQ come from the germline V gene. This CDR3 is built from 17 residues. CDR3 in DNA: TGCGCCAGCAGCTTAGCTGGACAGAGCGTTATGAACACTGAAGCTTTCTTT. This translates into CASSLAGQSVMNTEAFF.